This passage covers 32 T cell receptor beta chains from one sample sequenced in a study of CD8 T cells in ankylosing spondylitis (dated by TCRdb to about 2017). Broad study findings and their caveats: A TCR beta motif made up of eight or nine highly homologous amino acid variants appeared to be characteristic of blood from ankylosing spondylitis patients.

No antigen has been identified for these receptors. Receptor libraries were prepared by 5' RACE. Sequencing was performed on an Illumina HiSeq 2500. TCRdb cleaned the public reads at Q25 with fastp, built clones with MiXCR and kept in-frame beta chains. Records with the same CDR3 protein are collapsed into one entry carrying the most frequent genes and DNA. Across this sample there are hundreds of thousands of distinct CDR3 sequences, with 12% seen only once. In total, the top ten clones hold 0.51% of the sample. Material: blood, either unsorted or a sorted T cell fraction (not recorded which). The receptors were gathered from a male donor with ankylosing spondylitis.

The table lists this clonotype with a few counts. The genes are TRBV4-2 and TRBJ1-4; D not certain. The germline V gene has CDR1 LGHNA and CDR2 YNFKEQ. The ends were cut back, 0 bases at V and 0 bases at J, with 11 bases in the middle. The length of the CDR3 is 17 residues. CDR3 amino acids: CASSQEGPGTTNEKLFF. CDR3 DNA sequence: TGTGCCAGCAGCCAAGAGGGCCCCGGCACAACTAATGAAAAACTGTTTTTT.

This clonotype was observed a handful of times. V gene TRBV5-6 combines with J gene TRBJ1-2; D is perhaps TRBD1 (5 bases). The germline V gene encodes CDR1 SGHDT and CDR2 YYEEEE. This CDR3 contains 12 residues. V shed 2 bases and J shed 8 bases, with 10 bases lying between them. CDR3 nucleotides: TGTGCCAGCAGCTTTCGGGGGTTCGGCTACACCTTC. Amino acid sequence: CASSFRGFGYTF.

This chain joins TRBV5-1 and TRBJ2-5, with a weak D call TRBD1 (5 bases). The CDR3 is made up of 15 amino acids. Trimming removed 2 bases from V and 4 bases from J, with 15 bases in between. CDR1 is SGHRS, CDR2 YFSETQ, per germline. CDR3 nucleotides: TGCGCCAGCAGCTTCCCGGTAGGGGCTGGAGAGACCCAGTACTTC. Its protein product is CASSFPVGAGETQYF.

CDR3 bases: TGTGCCAGCAGCTTAGGTTCAAGGCCCCGAATCAACGAAGCTTTCTTT. It yields the protein CASSLGSRPRINEAFF. The chain carries TRBV7-9 and TRBJ1-1; no reliable D call. The CDR3 spans 16 residues. CDR1 is SEHNR, CDR2 FQNEAQ, per germline (reference sequence). Trimming pared 1 base from V and 8 bases from J, leaving 20 bases between.

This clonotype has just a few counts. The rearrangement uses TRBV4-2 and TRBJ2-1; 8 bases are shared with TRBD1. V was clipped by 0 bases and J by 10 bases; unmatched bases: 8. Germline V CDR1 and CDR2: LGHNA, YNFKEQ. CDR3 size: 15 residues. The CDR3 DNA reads TGTGCCAGCAGCCAAGAGGGCTGGGGGGACAGGGAGCAGTTCTTC. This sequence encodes CASSQEGWGDREQFF.

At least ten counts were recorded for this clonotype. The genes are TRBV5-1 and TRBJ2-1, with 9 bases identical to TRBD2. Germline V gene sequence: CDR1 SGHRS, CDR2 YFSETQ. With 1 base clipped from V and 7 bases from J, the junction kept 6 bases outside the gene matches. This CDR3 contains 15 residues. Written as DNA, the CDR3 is TGCGCCAGCAGCTTGCAAGCGGGGGGAGGTAATGAGCAGTTCTTC. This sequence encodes CASSLQAGGGNEQFF.

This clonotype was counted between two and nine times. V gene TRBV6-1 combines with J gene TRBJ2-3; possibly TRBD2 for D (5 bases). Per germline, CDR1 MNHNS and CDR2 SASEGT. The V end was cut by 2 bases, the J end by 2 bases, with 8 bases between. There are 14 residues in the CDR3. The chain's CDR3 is CASSERLPTDTQYF. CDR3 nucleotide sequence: TGTGCCAGCAGTGAAAGACTACCCACAGATACGCAGTATTTT.

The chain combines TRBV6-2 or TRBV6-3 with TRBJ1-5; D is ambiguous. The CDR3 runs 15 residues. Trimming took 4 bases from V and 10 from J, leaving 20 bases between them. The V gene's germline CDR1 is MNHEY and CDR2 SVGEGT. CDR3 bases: TGTGCCAGCAGTTCCTCAACCGGGCGCCTCCTCCCCCAGCATTTT. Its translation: CASSSSTGRLLPQHF.

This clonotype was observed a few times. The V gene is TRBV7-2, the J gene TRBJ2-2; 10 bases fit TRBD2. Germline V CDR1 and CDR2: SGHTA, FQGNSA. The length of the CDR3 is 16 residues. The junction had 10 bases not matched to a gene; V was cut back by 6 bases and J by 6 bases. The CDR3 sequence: CASRLARLAGAGELFF. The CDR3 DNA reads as TGTGCCAGCAGACTAGCGAGGCTAGCGGGAGCCGGGGAGCTGTTTTTT.

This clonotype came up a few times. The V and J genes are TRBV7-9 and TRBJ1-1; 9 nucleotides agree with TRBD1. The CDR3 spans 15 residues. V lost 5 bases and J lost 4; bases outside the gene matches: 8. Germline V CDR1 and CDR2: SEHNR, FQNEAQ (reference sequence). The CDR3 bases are TGTGCCAGCAGCCCGACGACAGGGGGTTTCACTGAAGCTTTCTTT. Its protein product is CASSPTTGGFTEAFF.

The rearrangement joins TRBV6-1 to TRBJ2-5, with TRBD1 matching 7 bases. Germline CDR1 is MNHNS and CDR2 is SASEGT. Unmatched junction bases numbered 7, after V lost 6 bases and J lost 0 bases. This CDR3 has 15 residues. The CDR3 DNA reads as TGTGCCAGCAGACAGGGACAGCCGTACCAAGAGACCCAGTACTTC. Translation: CASRQGQPYQETQYF.

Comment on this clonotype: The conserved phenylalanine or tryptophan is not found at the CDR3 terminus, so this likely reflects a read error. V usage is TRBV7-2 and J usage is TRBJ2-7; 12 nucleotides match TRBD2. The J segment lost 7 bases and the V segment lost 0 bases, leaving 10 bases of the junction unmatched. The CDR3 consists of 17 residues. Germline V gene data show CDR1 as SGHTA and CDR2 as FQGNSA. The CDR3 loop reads CASSLATLAGGAEEQYI. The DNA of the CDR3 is TGTGCCAGCAGCTTAGCGACACTAGCGGGGGGCGCGGAGGAGCAGTACATC.

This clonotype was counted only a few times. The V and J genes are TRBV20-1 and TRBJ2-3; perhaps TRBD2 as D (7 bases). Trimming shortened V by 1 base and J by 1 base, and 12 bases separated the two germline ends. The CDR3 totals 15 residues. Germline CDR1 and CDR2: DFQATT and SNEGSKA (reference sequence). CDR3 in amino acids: CSARGGGLGTDTQYF. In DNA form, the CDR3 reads TGCAGTGCTAGAGGGGGGGGGCTCGGCACAGATACGCAGTATTTT.

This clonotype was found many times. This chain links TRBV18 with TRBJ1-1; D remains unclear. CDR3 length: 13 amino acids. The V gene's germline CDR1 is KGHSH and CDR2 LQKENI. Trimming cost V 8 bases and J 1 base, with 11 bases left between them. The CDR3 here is CASSPQSNTEAFF. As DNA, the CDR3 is TGTGCCAGCAGTCCCCAGTCGAACACTGAAGCTTTCTTT.

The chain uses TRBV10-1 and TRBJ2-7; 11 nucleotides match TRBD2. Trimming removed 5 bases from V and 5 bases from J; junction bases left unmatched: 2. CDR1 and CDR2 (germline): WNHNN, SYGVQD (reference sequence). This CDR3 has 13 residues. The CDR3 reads CASSWGLADEQYF. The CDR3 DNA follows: TGCGCCAGCAGTTGGGGACTAGCGGACGAGCAGTACTTC.

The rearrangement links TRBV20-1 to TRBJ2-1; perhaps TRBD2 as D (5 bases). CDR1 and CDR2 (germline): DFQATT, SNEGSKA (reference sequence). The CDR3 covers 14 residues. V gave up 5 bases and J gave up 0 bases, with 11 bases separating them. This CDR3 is CSAGTSTSYNEQFF. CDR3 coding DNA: TGCAGTGCTGGTACTAGTACCTCCTACAATGAGCAGTTCTTC.

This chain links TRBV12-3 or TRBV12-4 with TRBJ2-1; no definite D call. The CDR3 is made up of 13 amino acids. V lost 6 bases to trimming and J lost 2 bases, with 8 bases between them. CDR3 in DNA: TGTGCCAGCAGAACTACCCCCTACAATGAGCAGTTCTTC. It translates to CASRTTPYNEQFF.

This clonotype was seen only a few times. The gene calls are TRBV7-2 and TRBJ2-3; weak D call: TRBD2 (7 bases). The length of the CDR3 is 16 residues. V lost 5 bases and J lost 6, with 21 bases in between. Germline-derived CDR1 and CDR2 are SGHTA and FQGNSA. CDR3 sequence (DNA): TGTGCCAGCAGCCCCGGGACATACGGACTAGTTGATACGCAGTATTTT. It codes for CASSPGTYGLVDTQYF. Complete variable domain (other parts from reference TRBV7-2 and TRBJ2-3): GAGVSQSPSNKVTEKGKDVELRCDPISGHTALYWYRQSLGQGLEFLIYFQGNSAPDKSGLPSDRFSAERTGGSVSTLTIQRTQQEDSAVYLCASSPGTYGLVDTQYFGPGTRLTVL.

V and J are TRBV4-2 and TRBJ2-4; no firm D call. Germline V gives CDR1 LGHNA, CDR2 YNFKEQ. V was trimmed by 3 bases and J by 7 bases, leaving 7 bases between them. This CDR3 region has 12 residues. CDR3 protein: CASSQSMNIQYF. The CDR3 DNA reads TGTGCCAGCAGCCAGAGCATGAACATTCAGTACTTC.

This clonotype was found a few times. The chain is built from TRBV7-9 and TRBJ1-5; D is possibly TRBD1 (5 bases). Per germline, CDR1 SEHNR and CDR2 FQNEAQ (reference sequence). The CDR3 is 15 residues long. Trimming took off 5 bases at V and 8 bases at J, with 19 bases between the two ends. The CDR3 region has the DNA TGTGCCAGCAGCCCCGGGACCGTCTTGTCGGAGCCCCAGCATTTT. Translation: CASSPGTVLSEPQHF. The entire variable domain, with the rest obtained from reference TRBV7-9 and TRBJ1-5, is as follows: DTGVSQNPRHKITKRGQNVTFRCDPISEHNRLYWYRQTLGQGPEFLTYFQNEAQLEKSRLLSDRFSAERPKGSFSTLEIQRTEQGDSAMYLCASSPGTVLSEPQHFGDGTRLSIL.

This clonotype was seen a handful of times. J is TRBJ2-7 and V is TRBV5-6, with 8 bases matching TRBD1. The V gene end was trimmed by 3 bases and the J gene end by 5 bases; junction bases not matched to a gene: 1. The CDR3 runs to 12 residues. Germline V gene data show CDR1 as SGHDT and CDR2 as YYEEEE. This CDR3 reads CASSWDRNEQYF. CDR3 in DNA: TGTGCCAGCAGCTGGGACAGGAACGAGCAGTACTTC. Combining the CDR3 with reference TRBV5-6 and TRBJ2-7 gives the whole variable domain DAGVTQSPTHLIKTRGQQVTLRCSPKSGHDTVSWYQQALGQGPQFIFQYYEEEERQRGNFPDRFSGHQFPNYSSELNVNALLLGDSALYLCASSWDRNEQYFGPGTRLTVT.

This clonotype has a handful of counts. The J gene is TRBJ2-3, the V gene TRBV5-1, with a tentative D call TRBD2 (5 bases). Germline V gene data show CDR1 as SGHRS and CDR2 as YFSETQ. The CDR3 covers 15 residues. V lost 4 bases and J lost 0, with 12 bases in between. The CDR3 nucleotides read TGCGCCAGCAGCATGCGACCGGGAAGCACAGATACGCAGTATTTT. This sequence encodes CASSMRPGSTDTQYF. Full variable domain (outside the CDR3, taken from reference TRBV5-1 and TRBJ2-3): KAGVTQTPRYLIKTRGQQVTLSCSPISGHRSVSWYQQTPGQGLQFLFEYFSETQRNKGNFPGRFSGRQFSNSRSEMNVSTLELGDSALYLCASSMRPGSTDTQYFGPGTRLTVL.

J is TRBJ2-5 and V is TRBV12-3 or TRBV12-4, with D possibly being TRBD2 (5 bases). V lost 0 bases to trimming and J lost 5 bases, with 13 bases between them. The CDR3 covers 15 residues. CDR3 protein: CASSLAQRAKETQYF. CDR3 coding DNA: TGTGCCAGCAGTTTAGCGCAGAGGGCTAAGGAGACCCAGTACTTC.

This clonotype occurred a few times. The CDR3 DNA follows: TGCGCCAGCAGCTCCGGGCGGGCCACTGAAGCTTTCTTT. Its protein is CASSSGRATEAFF. The rearrangement uses TRBV5-1 and TRBJ1-1; D remains unclear. This CDR3 contains 13 residues. The V gene's germline CDR1 is SGHRS and CDR2 YFSETQ. V was shortened by 3 bases and J by 4 bases, with 10 bases between the two germline ends.

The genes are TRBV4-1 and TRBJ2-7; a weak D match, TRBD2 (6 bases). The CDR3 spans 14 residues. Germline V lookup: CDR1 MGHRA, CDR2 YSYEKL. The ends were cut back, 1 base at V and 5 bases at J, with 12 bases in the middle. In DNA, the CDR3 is TGCGCCAGCAGCCAAGTACCCTCGGGAGACGAGCAGTACTTC. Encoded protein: CASSQVPSGDEQYF.

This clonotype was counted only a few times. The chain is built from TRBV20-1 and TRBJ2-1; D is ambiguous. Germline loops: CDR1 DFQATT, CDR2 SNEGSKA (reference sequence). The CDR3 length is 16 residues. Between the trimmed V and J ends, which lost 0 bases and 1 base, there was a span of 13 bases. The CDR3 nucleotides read TGCAGTGCTAGAGATCAGGCCGAGGAGTCCTACAATGAGCAGTTCTTC. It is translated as CSARDQAEESYNEQFF.

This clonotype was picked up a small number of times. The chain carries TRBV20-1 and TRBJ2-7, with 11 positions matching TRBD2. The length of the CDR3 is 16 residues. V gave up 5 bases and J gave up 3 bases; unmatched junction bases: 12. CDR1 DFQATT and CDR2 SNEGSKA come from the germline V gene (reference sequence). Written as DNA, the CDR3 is TGCAGTGCTCTCGGGACTAGCGGCTATGAGGGCTACGAGCAGTACTTC. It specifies CSALGTSGYEGYEQYF.

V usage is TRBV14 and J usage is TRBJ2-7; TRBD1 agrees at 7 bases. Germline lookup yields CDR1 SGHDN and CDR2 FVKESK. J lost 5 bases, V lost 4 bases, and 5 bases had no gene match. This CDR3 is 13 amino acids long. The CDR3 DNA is TGTGCCAGCAGCCCTAACAGGGGCGACGAGCAGTACTTC. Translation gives CASSPNRGDEQYF.

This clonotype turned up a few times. The CDR3 loop is CASSLAAAVNYGYTF. The CDR3, as DNA: TGTGCCAGCAGCTTAGCGGCGGCGGTGAACTATGGCTACACCTTC. This chain connects TRBV7-2 to TRBJ1-2; no definite D call. The CDR3 has 15 amino acids. Germline V CDR1 and CDR2: SGHTA, FQGNSA. The V gene lost 0 bases and the J gene lost 2 bases, with 10 bases spanning the gap.

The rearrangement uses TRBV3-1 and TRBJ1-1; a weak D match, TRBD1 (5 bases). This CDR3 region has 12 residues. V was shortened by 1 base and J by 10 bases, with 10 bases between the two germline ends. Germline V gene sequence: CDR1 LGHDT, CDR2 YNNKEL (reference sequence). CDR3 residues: CASSQGGDPAFF. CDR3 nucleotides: TGTGCCAGCAGCCAAGGGGGGGACCCAGCTTTCTTT.

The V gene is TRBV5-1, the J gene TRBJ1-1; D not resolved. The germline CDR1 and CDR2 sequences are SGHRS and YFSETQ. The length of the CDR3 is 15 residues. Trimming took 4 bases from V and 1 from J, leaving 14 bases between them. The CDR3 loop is CASSPTRVPNTEAFF. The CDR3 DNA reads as TGCGCCAGCAGCCCGACGCGGGTGCCGAACACTGAAGCTTTCTTT.

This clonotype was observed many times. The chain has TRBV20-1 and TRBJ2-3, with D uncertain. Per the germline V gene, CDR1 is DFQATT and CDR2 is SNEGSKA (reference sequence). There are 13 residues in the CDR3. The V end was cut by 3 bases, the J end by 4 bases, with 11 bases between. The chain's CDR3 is CSARSDFSDTQYF. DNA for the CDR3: TGCAGTGCTAGGTCCGATTTTTCAGATACGCAGTATTTT.